The present T cell receptor beta chain was sequenced within a study of T cell repertoires in cytomegalovirus infection. Study-level information: Selection of CMV epitopes for the study included recently identified HLA-C-restricted and well-studied HLA-B-restricted ones. Based on public TCR beta signatures, there were indications of CMV infection and of a matching HLA type. The study's findings and limits: Totalled public TCR beta family frequency picked out people who carried CMV plus the relevant HLA.

V was shortened by 7 bases and J by 0 bases, with 15 bases between the two germline ends. The CDR3 runs to 15 residues. About this clonotype itself: Its antigen remains unidentified.

In TCRdb, the reads were re-called with MiXCR into one record per CDR3 protein. The repertoire holds fewer than 850,000 distinct CDR3 sequences, with 25% to 30% as singletons. The chain carries TRBV12-3 or TRBV12-4 and TRBJ1-2; D uncertain. The sequenced sample was cultured CD8+ T cells from PBMCs, obtained from culture after CMV antigen stimulation. The TCR originated in a human donor in good health (CMV status not recorded). Some clones in this sample may be carry-over from other donors' samples. The CDR3 here is CASNIKGDPNYGYTF. DNA of the CDR3: TGTGCCAGCAACATCAAGGGAGACCCTAACTATGGCTACACCTTC.